The rows below give T cell receptor beta chains drawn from one sample of a study of T cell responses to AZD1222 COVID-19 vaccine. Only in-frame clones appear in the TCRdb table, and some are missing; sequencing was by immunoSEQ multiplex PCR. This sample has about 200,000 clones, with more than 80% found just once. Sequenced material: peripheral blood, taken 28 days after the second dose of the MenACWY control vaccine. These receptors all stem from an adult who received the MenACWY meningococcal vaccine as a control. Each CDR3 is given with its conserved first and last residue. The order of the fields is V gene, clone size, J gene, D gene, CDR3 protein, CDR3 DNA. D genes are given only for firm matches. Rows may omit the clone size; those that give it use once, few, many or a size class.

v_gene: TRBV28; abundance: .; j_gene: TRBJ1-5; d_gene: .; CDR3aa: CASRVVRGGQPQHF; CDR3nt: TGTGCCAGCAGAGTCGTACGGGGAGGTCAGCCCCAGCATTTT
v_gene: TRBV9; abundance: few; j_gene: TRBJ1-3; d_gene: TRBD1; CDR3aa: CASSFAQGNGNTIYF; CDR3nt: TGTGCCAGCAGCTTCGCACAGGGGAATGGAAACACCATATATTTT
v_gene: TRBV27; abundance: .; j_gene: TRBJ1-5; d_gene: .; CDR3aa: CASGNGRGNQPQHF; CDR3nt: TGTGCCAGCGGTAACGGCCGGGGAAATCAGCCCCAGCATTTT
v_gene: TRBV2; abundance: .; j_gene: TRBJ2-1; d_gene: TRBD2; CDR3aa: CASSEVLAGAYNEQFF; CDR3nt: TGTGCCAGCAGTGAAGTCTTAGCGGGAGCCTACAATGAGCAGTTCTTC
v_gene: TRBV21-1; abundance: .; j_gene: TRBJ1-1; d_gene: .; CDR3aa: CASRAPYEAFF; CDR3nt: TGTGCCAGCCGGGCCCCTTATGAAGCTTTCTTT
v_gene: TRBV11-3; abundance: .; j_gene: TRBJ2-1; d_gene: TRBD1; CDR3aa: CASSSPGTGAYNEQFF; CDR3nt: TGTGCCAGCAGTTCCCCCGGGACAGGGGCCTACAATGAGCAGTTCTTC
v_gene: TRBV27; abundance: .; j_gene: TRBJ1-2; d_gene: TRBD1; CDR3aa: CASSLSPGQVGYTF; CDR3nt: TGTGCCAGCAGTTTATCCCCGGGACAGGTTGGCTACACCTTC
v_gene: TRBV5-1; abundance: .; j_gene: TRBJ2-7; d_gene: TRBD2; CDR3aa: CASSLAWTSGIYEQYF; CDR3nt: TGCGCCAGCAGCTTGGCCTGGACTAGCGGGATCTACGAGCAGTACTTC
v_gene: TRBV11-2; abundance: .; j_gene: TRBJ2-1; d_gene: .; CDR3aa: CASSLSGSSYNEQFF; CDR3nt: TGTGCCAGCAGCCTATCCGGGAGCTCCTACAATGAGCAGTTCTTC
v_gene: TRBV4-3; abundance: .; j_gene: TRBJ1-2; d_gene: .; CDR3aa: CASSQEEGPSGYTF; CDR3nt: TGCGCCAGCAGCCAAGAAGAGGGACCCTCAGGATACACCTTC
v_gene: TRBV15; abundance: .; j_gene: TRBJ2-3; d_gene: TRBD2; CDR3aa: CATSSRLAGGPDTQYF; CDR3nt: TGTGCCACCAGCAGCAGACTAGCGGGAGGGCCGGATACGCAGTATTTT
v_gene: TRBV9; abundance: .; j_gene: TRBJ1-6; d_gene: .; CDR3aa: CASSVAGQNSPLHF; CDR3nt: TGTGCCAGCAGCGTAGCTGGTCAGAATTCACCCCTCCACTTT
v_gene: TRBV4-3; abundance: .; j_gene: TRBJ1-3; d_gene: .; CDR3aa: CASSQDSGGGNTIYF; CDR3nt: TGCGCCAGCAGCCAAGATTCGGGGGGAGGAAACACCATATATTTT
v_gene: TRBV24-1; abundance: .; j_gene: TRBJ2-7; d_gene: .; CDR3aa: CATSDQGPEQYF; CDR3nt: TGTGCCACCAGTGATCAGGGACCCGAGCAGTACTTC
v_gene: TRBV19; abundance: once; j_gene: TRBJ1-1; d_gene: .; CDR3aa: CASTPRGVTEAFF; CDR3nt: TGTGCCAGTACCCCGAGGGGGGTCACTGAAGCTTTCTTT
v_gene: TRBV19; abundance: .; j_gene: TRBJ2-1; d_gene: .; CDR3aa: CASSIEGQGFSYNEQFF; CDR3nt: TGTGCCAGTAGTATAGAGGGGCAGGGCTTCTCCTACAATGAGCAGTTCTTC
v_gene: TRBV7-9; abundance: .; j_gene: TRBJ2-1; d_gene: TRBD2; CDR3aa: CASSFSGGGNEQFF; CDR3nt: TGTGCCAGCAGCTTTAGCGGGGGTGGGAATGAGCAGTTCTTC
v_gene: TRBV11-2; abundance: .; j_gene: TRBJ2-3; d_gene: TRBD2; CDR3aa: CASSLLAGVGASTDTQYF; CDR3nt: TGTGCCAGCAGCTTACTAGCGGGAGTCGGGGCGAGCACAGATACGCAGTATTTT
v_gene: TRBV7-9; abundance: .; j_gene: TRBJ1-4; d_gene: TRBD1; CDR3aa: CASSPGDRGLDNEKLFF; CDR3nt: TGTGCCAGCAGCCCGGGGGACAGGGGGCTCGATAATGAAAAACTGTTTTTT
v_gene: TRBV7-3; abundance: .; j_gene: TRBJ2-3; d_gene: .; CDR3aa: CASSLPGTDTQYF; CDR3nt: TGTGCCAGCAGCTTGCCGGGCACAGATACGCAGTATTTT
v_gene: TRBV2; abundance: .; j_gene: TRBJ1-6; d_gene: .; CDR3aa: CASRPGQGSASPLHF; CDR3nt: TGTGCCAGCAGGCCGGGTCAGGGATCGGCCTCACCCCTCCACTTT
v_gene: TRBV6-5; abundance: .; j_gene: TRBJ2-7; d_gene: .; CDR3aa: CASSISGTSSYEQYF; CDR3nt: TGTGCCAGCAGTATCTCCGGGACGTCAAGCTACGAGCAGTACTTC
v_gene: TRBV11-2; abundance: .; j_gene: TRBJ2-1; d_gene: .; CDR3aa: CASSLTEQFF; CDR3nt: TGTGCCAGCAGCTTAACCGAGCAGTTCTTC
v_gene: TRBV7-6; abundance: .; j_gene: TRBJ1-6; d_gene: TRBD1; CDR3aa: CASSPRTGRSPLHF; CDR3nt: TGTGCCAGCAGCCCTCGGACAGGGAGGTCACCCCTCCACTTT
v_gene: TRBV11-2; abundance: once; j_gene: TRBJ2-1; d_gene: TRBD1; CDR3aa: CASSPGTGVYNEQFF; CDR3nt: TGTGCCAGCAGTCCCGGGACAGGGGTCTACAATGAGCAGTTCTTC
v_gene: TRBV7-9; abundance: .; j_gene: TRBJ2-7; d_gene: TRBD2; CDR3aa: CASSSPGLAGLSTYEQYF; CDR3nt: TGTGCCAGCAGCTCTCCGGGACTAGCGGGCCTTTCGACCTACGAGCAGTACTTC
v_gene: TRBV6-5; abundance: .; j_gene: TRBJ2-7; d_gene: .; CDR3aa: CASSSPTGYEQYF; CDR3nt: TGTGCCAGCAGTTCCCCGACAGGCTACGAGCAGTACTTC
v_gene: TRBV9; abundance: once; j_gene: TRBJ2-1; d_gene: .; CDR3aa: CASREPAGEQFF; CDR3nt: TGTGCCAGCAGAGAGCCAGCTGGTGAGCAGTTCTTC
v_gene: TRBV6-2/TRBV6-3; abundance: .; j_gene: TRBJ2-1; d_gene: TRBD2; CDR3aa: CASSYSGTSGIYNEQFF; CDR3nt: TGTGCCAGCAGTTACTCAGGGACTAGCGGGATATACAATGAGCAGTTCTTC